This T cell receptor (beta chain) derives from a study of T cells in localized non-small cell lung cancer. Study outcomes and limitations: Among blood samples, higher T cell density accompanied longer overall survival. Multi-region tumor sequencing was not done, so intratumor heterogeneity could not be excluded.

Germline loops: CDR1 SGHRS, CDR2 YFSETQ. This CDR3 spans 16 amino acids. V was cut by 2 bases and J by 2 bases, with 15 bases left in between. As to this clone: Its cognate antigen is unknown.

Method: immunoSEQ multiplex PCR; TCRdb's copy keeps in-frame clones and lacks some. The data contain fewer than 100,000 clones, roughly 90% of them seen just once; the ten biggest clones take up about 16%. The source was peripheral blood, collected before any cancer treatment. The J gene is TRBJ2-3, the V gene TRBV5-1; TRBD2 might be the D (5 bases). The sequence was obtained from a man aged 35-69 years with stage I squamous cell lung carcinoma. CDR3 residues: CASSLTGIPSTDTQYF. The CDR3 DNA reads as TGCGCCAGCAGCTTAACCGGGATCCCATCCACAGATACGCAGTATTTT.